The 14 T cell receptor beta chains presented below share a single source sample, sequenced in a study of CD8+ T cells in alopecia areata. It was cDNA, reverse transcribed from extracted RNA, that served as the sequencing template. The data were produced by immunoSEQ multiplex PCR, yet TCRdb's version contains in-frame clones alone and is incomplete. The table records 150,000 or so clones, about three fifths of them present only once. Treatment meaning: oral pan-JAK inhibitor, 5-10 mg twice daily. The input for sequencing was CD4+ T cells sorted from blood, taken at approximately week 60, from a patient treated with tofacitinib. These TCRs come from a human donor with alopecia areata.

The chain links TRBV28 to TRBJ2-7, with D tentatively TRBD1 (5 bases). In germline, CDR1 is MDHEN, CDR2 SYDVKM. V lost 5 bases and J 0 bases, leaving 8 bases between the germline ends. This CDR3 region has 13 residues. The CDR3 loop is CASSPGFSYEQYF. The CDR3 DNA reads TGTGCCAGCAGTCCAGGGTTCTCCTACGAGCAGTACTTC.

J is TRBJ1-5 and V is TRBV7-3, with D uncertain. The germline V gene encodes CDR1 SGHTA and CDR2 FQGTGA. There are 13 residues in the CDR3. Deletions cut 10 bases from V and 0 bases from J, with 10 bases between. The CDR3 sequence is CATRAGSNQPQHF. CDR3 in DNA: TGTGCCACCCGAGCGGGTAGCAATCAGCCCCAGCATTTT.

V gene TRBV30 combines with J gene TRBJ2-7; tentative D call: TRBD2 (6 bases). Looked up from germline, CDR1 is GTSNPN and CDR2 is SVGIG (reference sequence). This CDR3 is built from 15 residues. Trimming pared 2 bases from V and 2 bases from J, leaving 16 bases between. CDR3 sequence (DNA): TGTGCCTGGAGTCCCCCAGAGGGCGGGACCTACGAGCAGTACTTC. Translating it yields CAWSPPEGGTYEQYF. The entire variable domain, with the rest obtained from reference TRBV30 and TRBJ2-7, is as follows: SQTIHQWPATLVQPVGSPLSLECTVEGTSNPNLYWYRQAAGRGLQLLFYSVGIGQISSEVPQNLSASRPQDRQFILSSKKLLLSDSGFYLCAWSPPEGGTYEQYFGPGTRLTVT.

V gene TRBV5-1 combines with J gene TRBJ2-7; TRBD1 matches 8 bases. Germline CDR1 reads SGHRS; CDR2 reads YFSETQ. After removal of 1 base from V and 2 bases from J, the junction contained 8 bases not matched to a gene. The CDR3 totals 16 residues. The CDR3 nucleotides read TGCGCCAGCAGCTTGATTGCCGGGACAGGCCCCTACGAGCAGTACTTC. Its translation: CASSLIAGTGPYEQYF.

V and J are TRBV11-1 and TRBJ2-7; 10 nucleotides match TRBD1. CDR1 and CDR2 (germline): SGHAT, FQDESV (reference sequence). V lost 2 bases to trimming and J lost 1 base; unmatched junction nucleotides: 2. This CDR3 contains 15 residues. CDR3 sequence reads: CASSLWTGGSYEQYF. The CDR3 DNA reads TGTGCCAGCAGCTTATGGACAGGGGGTTCCTACGAGCAGTACTTC.

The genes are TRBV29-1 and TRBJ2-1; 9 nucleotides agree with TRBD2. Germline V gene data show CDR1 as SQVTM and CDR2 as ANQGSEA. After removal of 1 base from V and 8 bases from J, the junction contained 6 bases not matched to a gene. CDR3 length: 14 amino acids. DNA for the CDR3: TGCAGCGTTGAAGTGGCGGGGGGGCCCCATGAGCAGTTCTTC. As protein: CSVEVAGGPHEQFF.

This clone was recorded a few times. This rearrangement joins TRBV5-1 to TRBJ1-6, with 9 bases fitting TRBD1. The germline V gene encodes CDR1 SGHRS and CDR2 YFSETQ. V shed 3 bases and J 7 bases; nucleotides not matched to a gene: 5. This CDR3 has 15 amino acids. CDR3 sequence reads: CASSWGQGQNSPLHF. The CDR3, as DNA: TGCGCCAGCAGCTGGGGACAGGGCCAGAATTCACCCCTCCACTTT.

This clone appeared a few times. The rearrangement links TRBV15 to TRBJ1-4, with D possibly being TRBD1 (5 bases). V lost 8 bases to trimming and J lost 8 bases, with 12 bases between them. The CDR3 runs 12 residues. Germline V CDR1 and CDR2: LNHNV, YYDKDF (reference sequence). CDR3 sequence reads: CATGSRGEKLFF. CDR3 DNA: TGTGCCACCGGGTCGAGGGGCGAAAAACTGTTTTTT.

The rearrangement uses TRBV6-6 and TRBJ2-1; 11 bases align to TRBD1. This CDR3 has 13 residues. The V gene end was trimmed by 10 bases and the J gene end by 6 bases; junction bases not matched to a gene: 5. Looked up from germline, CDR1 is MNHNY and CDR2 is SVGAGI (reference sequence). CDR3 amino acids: CATGGTGGNEQFF. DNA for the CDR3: TGTGCCACCGGAGGGACAGGGGGCAATGAGCAGTTCTTC.

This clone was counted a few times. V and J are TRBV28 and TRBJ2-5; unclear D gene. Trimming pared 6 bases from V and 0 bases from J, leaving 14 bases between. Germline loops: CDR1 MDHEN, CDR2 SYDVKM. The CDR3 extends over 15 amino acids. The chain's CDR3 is CASRAVQSNQETQYF. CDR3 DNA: TGTGCCAGCAGGGCCGTACAGAGTAACCAAGAGACCCAGTACTTC.

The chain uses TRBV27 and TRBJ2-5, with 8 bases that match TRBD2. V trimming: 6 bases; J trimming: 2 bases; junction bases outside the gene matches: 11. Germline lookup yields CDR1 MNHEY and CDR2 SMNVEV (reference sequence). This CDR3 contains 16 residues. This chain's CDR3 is CASRSPPGGGQETQYF. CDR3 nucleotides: TGTGCCAGCAGGTCCCCCCCCGGGGGGGGACAAGAGACCCAGTACTTC.

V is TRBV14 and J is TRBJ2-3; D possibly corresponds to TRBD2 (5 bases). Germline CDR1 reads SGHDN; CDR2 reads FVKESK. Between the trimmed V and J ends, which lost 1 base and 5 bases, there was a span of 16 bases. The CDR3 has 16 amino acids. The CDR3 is CASSQVPYTGKDTQYF. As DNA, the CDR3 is TGTGCCAGCAGCCAAGTCCCTTACACGGGGAAAGATACGCAGTATTTT.

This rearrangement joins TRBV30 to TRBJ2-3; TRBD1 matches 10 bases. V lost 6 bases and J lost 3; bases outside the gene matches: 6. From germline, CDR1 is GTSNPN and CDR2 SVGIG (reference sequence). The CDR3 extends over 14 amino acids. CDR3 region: CACSPGQGTDTQYF. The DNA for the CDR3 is TGTGCCTGCTCCCCGGGACAGGGGACAGATACGCAGTATTTT.

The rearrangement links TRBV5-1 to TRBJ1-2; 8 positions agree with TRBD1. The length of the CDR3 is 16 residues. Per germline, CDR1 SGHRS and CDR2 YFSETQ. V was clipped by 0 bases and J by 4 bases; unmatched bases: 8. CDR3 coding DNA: TGCGCCAGCAGCTTGGAGGGACAGGCCCTGTCCTATGGCTACACCTTC. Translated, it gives CASSLEGQALSYGYTF.